The present T cell receptor (beta chain) was sequenced within a study of blood T cells in healthy people across ages. Regarding the study as a whole: Across the age range, TCR beta diversity per million T cells fell in a roughly linear way.

Ten milliliters of peripheral blood were drawn from each donor. About this clonotype itself: Its matching antigen is unknown.

Germline V gene sequence: CDR1 SEHNR, CDR2 FQNEAQ (reference sequence). The CDR3 runs to 15 residues. It was with a sample-barcoded 5' primer and a J-beta primer mix that a second PCR of about 6 to 12 cycles was run. Each CDR3 protein is one row after TCRdb ran MiXCR on the 5' RACE reads. The repertoire holds over a million distinct CDR3 sequences, with more than 40% as singletons. This clonotype originated in a woman aged 60-75 years in good health. V and J are TRBV7-9 and TRBJ2-1, with D possibly matching TRBD2 (7 bases). TRBJ2-7 matches the DNA end more closely, so the J call is doubtful. Source material: blood. CDR3 residues: CASSSSGTSYNEQYF. The DNA of the CDR3 is TGTGCCAGCAGCTCAAGCGGGACATCCTACAATGAGCAGTACTTC.